Below, one T cell receptor beta chain is given with its context. The data derive from a study of blood T cell repertoires in COVID-19. Study-wide context: There were acute and convalescent COVID-19 samples, and they came from the United States, Italy and Spain. In each case, the material was cDNA or gDNA derived from T cells, B-cell-depleted T cells, or PBMCs.

This CDR3 contains 13 residues. V was trimmed by 6 bases and J by 2 bases, leaving 10 bases between them. Germline CDR1 and CDR2: MNHEY and SVGAGI. As processed by the authors: Amplification with reference gene primers provided the estimates of nucleated cell counts. Here immunoSEQ multiplex PCR was the method, and the copy in TCRdb shows in-frame clones only, minus some. V, J and clone size are taken as reported in that table, and D and trimming were inferred from the DNA itself. The table shows roughly 180,000 clones, with more than 80% occurring only once. The source material was peripheral blood. The chain couples TRBV6-5 to TRBJ2-5; no clear D. The receptor was isolated from a woman aged 60-75 years with acute or convalescent COVID-19. DNA of the CDR3: TGTGCCAGCAGGCGACATGTACAAGAGACCCAGTACTTC. It encodes CASRRHVQETQYF.